The 25 T cell receptor beta chains reported below all come from one sample, sequenced in a study of cytomegalovirus exposure and HLA in healthy donors. The PCR contained 60 Vbeta and 13 Jbeta primers. Here immunoSEQ multiplex PCR was the method, and the copy in TCRdb shows in-frame clones only, minus some. The table includes 170,000 or so clones, roughly 78% detected once. Material for sequencing was PBMCs. These TCRs come from a woman aged 40 to 50 in good health and CMV-seronegative.

This clone has just one count. The rearrangement uses TRBV23-1 and TRBJ2-5; 12 bases line up with TRBD1. TRBV23-1 counts as an open reading frame of uncertain function. The J segment lost 5 bases and the V segment lost 2 bases, leaving 12 bases of the junction unmatched. The length of the CDR3 is 18 residues. Here the CDR3 DNA reads TGCGCCAGCAGTCAACCCTTGACCGGGACAGGGGGCATGGAGACCCAGTACTTC. This encodes CASSQPLTGTGGMETQYF.

This clone has just a few counts. The chain has TRBV5-1 and TRBJ2-1; 8 bases fit TRBD2. The germline gives CDR1 SGHRS, CDR2 YFSETQ. The CDR3 has 15 amino acids. V was clipped by 0 bases and J by 7 bases; unmatched bases: 6. The CDR3 coding sequence is TGCGCCAGCAGCTTGGTGGCTAGCGGGCGTAATGAGCAGTTCTTC. This codes for CASSLVASGRNEQFF. Drawing the rest from reference TRBV5-1 and TRBJ2-1, the complete variable domain is KAGVTQTPRYLIKTRGQQVTLSCSPISGHRSVSWYQQTPGQGLQFLFEYFSETQRNKGNFPGRFSGRQFSNSRSEMNVSTLELGDSALYLCASSLVASGRNEQFFGPGTRLTVL.

The J gene is TRBJ1-3, the V gene TRBV5-1; maybe TRBD1 (5 bases). Trimming left V 4 bases short and J 0 bases short, with 11 bases between. The CDR3 spans 15 residues. Per germline, CDR1 SGHRS and CDR2 YFSETQ. The CDR3 is CASSLLGDSGNTIYF. The CDR3 DNA sequence: TGCGCCAGCAGCCTCTTAGGGGACTCTGGAAACACCATATATTTT.

The chain has TRBV4-2 and TRBJ2-7, with a tentative D call TRBD2 (7 bases). The CDR3 has 15 residues. The germline CDR1 and CDR2 sequences are LGHNA and YNFKEQ. Between the trimmed V and J ends, which lost 4 bases and 1 base, there was a span of 14 bases. The CDR3 DNA reads as TGTGCCAGCAGCCCGCTGGGGGGGCAGTCCTACGAGCAGTACTTC. It codes for CASSPLGGQSYEQYF.

The chain uses TRBV2 and TRBJ1-2, with 8 bases aligning to TRBD1. V was pared by 5 bases and J by 4 bases, with 6 bases of the junction left unmatched. The CDR3 totals 14 residues. Per germline, CDR1 SNHLY and CDR2 FYNNEI. This chain's CDR3 is CASSTQGGIYGYTF. In nucleotides, the CDR3 is TGTGCCAGCAGTACACAGGGGGGGATCTATGGCTACACCTTC.

This chain joins TRBV28 and TRBJ2-5; perhaps TRBD2 as D (6 bases). Trimming took off 6 bases at V and 1 base at J, with 15 bases between the two ends. From germline, CDR1 is MDHEN and CDR2 SYDVKM. This CDR3 is built from 15 residues. CDR3 sequence: CASSWGGTLQETQYF. The CDR3 DNA is TGTGCCAGCAGCTGGGGCGGGACCCTCCAAGAGACCCAGTACTTC.

The chain uses TRBV27 and TRBJ1-1, with D hard to call. In germline, CDR1 is MNHEY, CDR2 SMNVEV (reference sequence). Trimming left V 0 bases short and J 0 bases short, with 8 bases between. The CDR3 runs 15 residues. CDR3 sequence reads: CASSLSIGMNTEAFF. The CDR3 DNA reads as TGTGCCAGCAGTTTATCGATCGGGATGAACACTGAAGCTTTCTTT.

This chain joins TRBV4-1 and TRBJ2-7, with 7 bases lining up with TRBD1. Trimming removed 4 bases from V and 3 bases from J; junction bases left unmatched: 9. The germline CDR1 and CDR2 sequences are MGHRA and YSYEKL. The CDR3 runs to 15 residues. The CDR3 DNA reads TGCGCCAGCAGCCCTCATCCGGGACAGTACTACGAGCAGTACTTC. Protein sequence: CASSPHPGQYYEQYF.

This clone was detected a few times. V is TRBV6-6 and J is TRBJ2-4; 8 nucleotides agree with TRBD2. Germline CDR1 MNHNY, CDR2 SVGAGI (reference sequence). Trimming took 6 bases from V and 2 from J; bases not matched to a gene: 6. The CDR3 has 15 residues. The CDR3 loop is CASRTGGRTKNIQYF. DNA of the CDR3: TGTGCCAGCAGAACGGGAGGGAGAACCAAAAACATTCAGTACTTC.

The chain recombines TRBV7-7 with TRBJ2-1; a possible D gene is TRBD1 (5 bases). Trimming took 5 bases from V and 8 from J, leaving 13 bases between them. Germline CDR1 and CDR2: SSHAT and FNYEAQ (reference sequence). This CDR3 has 13 residues. The CDR3 DNA follows: TGTGCCAGCAGCGGTGACAGATTCGATGAGCAGTTCTTC. The encoded protein is CASSGDRFDEQFF.

The chain employs TRBV15 and TRBJ1-3; possible D gene TRBD1, 6 bases. Trimming left V 0 bases short and J 0 bases short, with 15 bases between. CDR1 is LNHNV and CDR2 is YYDKDF in the germline V gene (reference sequence). CDR3 length equals 18 residues. For the CDR3, the DNA is TGTGCCACCAGCAGAGATTGGGGGGGCGCCTCCTCTGGAAACACCATATATTTT. Its protein product is CATSRDWGGASSGNTIYF.

The chain has TRBV2 and TRBJ2-1, with 10 nucleotides matching TRBD2. Germline V gene lookup returns CDR1 SNHLY and CDR2 FYNNEI. The CDR3 runs to 16 residues. V trimming: 6 bases; J trimming: 2 bases; junction bases outside the gene matches: 7. CDR3 coding DNA: TGTGCCAGCAGAGAGAGCGGGGGGGCTGCCTACAATGAGCAGTTCTTC. Residues: CASRESGGAAYNEQFF.

The chain carries TRBV4-1 and TRBJ1-3; D possibly corresponds to TRBD1 (6 bases). V was cut by 2 bases and J by 5 bases, with 13 bases left in between. The CDR3 is 15 amino acids. Germline values: CDR1 MGHRA, CDR2 YSYEKL. In nucleotides, the CDR3 is TGCGCCAGCAGCCAATGGCCGGGACAAAGAAACACCATATATTTT. Translating gives CASSQWPGQRNTIYF.

The V call is TRBV12-5, the J call TRBJ1-1; 7 bases map to TRBD1. This CDR3 has 15 amino acids. CDR1 is LGHNT, CDR2 FRNRAP, per germline. J was trimmed by 4 bases and V by 5 bases; bases with no gene match: 10. The CDR3 region is CASGRFDREATEAFF. The CDR3 region has the DNA TGTGCTAGTGGTCGTTTTGACAGGGAGGCCACTGAAGCTTTCTTT.

J is TRBJ1-3 and V is TRBV4-1; a weak D match, TRBD1 (6 bases). The CDR3 extends over 16 amino acids. Germline CDR1 reads MGHRA; CDR2 reads YSYEKL. Trimming took off 3 bases at V and 3 bases at J, with 15 bases between the two ends. CDR3 nucleotide sequence: TGCGCCAGCAGCCAGGACAGAAAGGTGGATGGAAACACCATATATTTT. Protein sequence: CASSQDRKVDGNTIYF.

In this sample, this clone turned up a few times. The rearrangement joins TRBV5-1 to TRBJ2-2; TRBD2 agrees at 12 bases. Unmatched junction bases numbered 7, after V lost 6 bases and J lost 4 bases. This CDR3 has 16 amino acids. Germline CDR1 and CDR2: SGHRS and YFSETQ. The CDR3 DNA is TGCGCCAGCACTCGAGGACTAGCGGGGCTCACCGGGGAGCTGTTTTTT. It encodes CASTRGLAGLTGELFF.

The genes are TRBV9 and TRBJ2-1, with 13 bases identical to TRBD2. This CDR3 is 19 amino acids long. V gave up 0 bases and J gave up 7 bases; unmatched junction bases: 13. CDR1 SGDLS and CDR2 YYNGEE come from the germline V gene. The CDR3 DNA is TGTGCCAGCAGCGTAGAGGGACTAGCGGGGTGGTTAGGTGGGAATGAGCAGTTCTTC. This encodes CASSVEGLAGWLGGNEQFF.

The chain carries TRBV28 and TRBJ2-6; D unresolved. The V end lost 3 bases, the J end lost 0 bases, and 6 bases lay between the germline ends. The germline gives CDR1 MDHEN, CDR2 SYDVKM. The length of the CDR3 is 15 residues. CDR3 bases: TGTGCCAGCAGTTTTGAGCACTCTGGGGCCAACGTCCTGACTTTC. Translated: CASSFEHSGANVLTF.

The CDR3, as DNA: TGTGCCAGCTCACCAGCAGTGATGAACACTGAAGCTTTCTTT. Amino acids: CASSPAVMNTEAFF. The chain carries TRBV18 and TRBJ1-1; D unclear. The CDR3 is made up of 14 amino acids. V dropped 2 bases and J dropped 0 bases, with 7 bases sitting between them. Looked up from germline, CDR1 is KGHSH and CDR2 is LQKENI.

The genes are TRBV5-6 and TRBJ1-4; no clear D gene. Between the trimmed V and J ends, which lost 3 bases and 14 bases, there was a span of 14 bases. Germline V CDR1 and CDR2: SGHDT, YYEEEE. This CDR3 has 12 residues. For the CDR3, the DNA is TGTGCCAGCAGCTCGTACAGTGAGATCCTGTTTTTT. It yields the protein CASSSYSEILFF.

The V gene is TRBV7-2, the J gene TRBJ1-1; D may be TRBD1 (5 bases). The germline gives CDR1 SGHTA, CDR2 FQGNSA. V was clipped by 2 bases and J by 0 bases, with 10 bases between them. This CDR3 comprises 15 residues. Here the CDR3 reads CASSLQGSLNTEAFF. CDR3 sequence (DNA): TGTGCCAGCAGCTTACAGGGCAGTTTGAACACTGAAGCTTTCTTT.

The CDR3 loop reads CASSQGYQRGSGANVLTF. CDR3 nucleotide sequence: TGCGCCAGCAGCCAAGGATACCAAAGGGGCTCTGGGGCCAACGTCCTGACTTTC. The V and J genes are TRBV4-1 and TRBJ2-6, with D perhaps TRBD1 (5 bases). Germline values: CDR1 MGHRA, CDR2 YSYEKL. The CDR3 has 18 amino acids. The ends were cut back, 1 base at V and 0 bases at J, with 13 bases in the middle.

This chain connects TRBV28 to TRBJ2-5, with 7 bases identical to TRBD1. J was trimmed by 5 bases and V by 6 bases; bases with no gene match: 9. The germline V gene has CDR1 MDHEN and CDR2 SYDVKM. CDR3 length: 14 residues. CDR3 sequence (DNA): TGTGCCAGCAGCCAAGACAGGGTCCGGGAGACCCAGTACTTC. Its translation is CASSQDRVRETQYF.

This clone has just one count. The chain combines TRBV7-9 with TRBJ1-6; D is possibly TRBD1 (6 bases). Germline V lookup: CDR1 SEHNR, CDR2 FQNEAQ (reference sequence). The CDR3 extends over 15 amino acids. The V gene lost 1 base and the J gene lost 10 bases, with 14 bases spanning the gap. This chain's CDR3 is CASSLVGGQGSPLHF. The DNA of the CDR3 is TGTGCCAGCAGCTTAGTCGGGGGGCAAGGGTCACCCCTCCACTTT.

The sample holds one count of this clone. CDR3: CSACSGGRHNEQFF. CDR3 nucleotides: TGCAGCGCCTGCTCGGGGGGCCGGCACAATGAGCAGTTCTTC. This chain connects TRBV29-1 to TRBJ2-1; possible D gene TRBD2, 7 bases. The CDR3 consists of 14 residues. V gave up 7 bases and J gave up 5 bases, with 18 bases separating them. Germline CDR1 reads SQVTM; CDR2 reads ANQGSEA.